Sequencing of this T cell receptor beta chain was carried out in a study of Ad26.COV2.S vaccination and SARS-CoV-2 variants. Germline CDR1 and CDR2: MNHEY and SMNVEV (reference sequence). This CDR3 spans 14 amino acids. Trimming cost V 5 bases and J 8 bases, with 18 bases left between them. On this clone itself: What it binds is not known.

The data were produced by immunoSEQ multiplex PCR, yet TCRdb's version contains in-frame clones alone and is incomplete. The data show around 250,000 clones, 87% seen once. Notes on the study in general: Similar non-spike TCR breadth was observed in recipients of vaccine and of placebo.

Sample treatment: roughly 19 received Ad26.COV2.S at low or high dose, single or two shots; several received placebo; per-sample allocation not given. Samples were taken on day 63 after the first vaccine or placebo injection. The receptor was derived from a person aged 18-60 years who received the Ad26.COV2.S COVID-19 vaccine or a placebo. Sequenced here: peripheral blood, sampled in a trial of Ad26.COV2.S vaccine versus placebo. The rearrangement links TRBV27 to TRBJ1-1; unclear D gene. CDR3 residues: CASSIRPGPWEAFF. DNA for the CDR3: TGTGCCAGCAGTATTAGGCCGGGCCCCTGGGAAGCTTTCTTT.